A selection of T cell receptor beta chains follows, all from one sample in a study of T cells in Graves' hyperthyroidism and ophthalmopathy. TCRdb re-derived calls from the multiplex PCR reads in MiXCR, one entry per CDR3 protein. The sample lists about 420,000 distinct CDR3 sequences, roughly an eighth occurring once. The specimen sequenced was blood. The source of these receptors is a woman between 18 and 29 years old with Graves' hyperthyroidism. CDR3s include the opening cysteine and the closing phenylalanine or tryptophan. D genes are given only for firm matches. Clone size, where shown, is once, few, many, or a class for clones that have expanded.

J gene: TRBJ1-6; V gene: TRBV6-1; clone size: once; D gene: -; CDR3 DNA: TGTGCCAGCAGATCAGGGGCCGGACGAAGTTCACCCCTCCACTTT; CDR3 protein: CASRSGAGRSSPLHF
J gene: TRBJ2-2; V gene: TRBV6-2/TRBV6-3; clone size: few; D gene: TRBD1; CDR3 DNA: TGTGCCAGCAGTTACCCCCCGGGACAGGGTTACACCGGGGAGCTGTTTTTT; CDR3 protein: CASSYPPGQGYTGELFF
J gene: TRBJ1-1; V gene: TRBV11-2; clone size: few; D gene: -; CDR3 DNA: TGTGCCAGCAGCTCCCGGACGAGGAACACTGAAGCTTTCTTT; CDR3 protein: CASSSRTRNTEAFF
J gene: TRBJ2-4; V gene: TRBV7-2; clone size: many; D gene: -; CDR3 DNA: TGTGCCAGCAGCTTAGCGCCCGATCGGTATGGCCTTCAGTACTTC; CDR3 protein: CASSLAPDRYGLQYF
J gene: TRBJ2-2; V gene: TRBV5-8; clone size: -; D gene: -; CDR3 DNA: TGTGCCAGCAGCTTTAGGGGCGGAGGGAACACCGGGGAGCTGTTTTTT; CDR3 protein: CASSFRGGGNTGELFF
J gene: TRBJ2-3; V gene: TRBV5-8; clone size: many; D gene: TRBD2; CDR3 DNA: TGTGCCAGCAGCTTGGGCCTAGCGGGAGAGTCAGATACGCAGTATTTT; CDR3 protein: CASSLGLAGESDTQYF
J gene: TRBJ1-1; V gene: TRBV9; clone size: -; D gene: -; CDR3 DNA: TGTGCCAGCAGCGCCAGACTCAAGACGGAAGCTTTCTTT; CDR3 protein: CASSARLKTEAFF
J gene: TRBJ2-5; V gene: TRBV13; clone size: many; D gene: -; CDR3 DNA: TGTGCCAGCAGCTGGGCAGCCGGGACAAGTCAAGAGACCCAGTACTTC; CDR3 protein: CASSWAAGTSQETQYF
J gene: TRBJ2-7; V gene: TRBV30; clone size: -; D gene: -; CDR3 DNA: TGTGCCTGGAGTGTACGGCCCTACGAGCAGTACTTC; CDR3 protein: CAWSVRPYEQYF
J gene: TRBJ2-1; V gene: TRBV6-2/TRBV6-3; clone size: many; D gene: TRBD2; CDR3 DNA: TGTGCCAGCAGTCGACGAGGGACTAGCGGGAGCAATGAGCAGTTCTTC; CDR3 protein: CASSRRGTSGSNEQFF
J gene: TRBJ2-2; V gene: TRBV28; clone size: many; D gene: -; CDR3 DNA: TGTGCCAGCAGTTTATCTGGGATGAACACCGGGGAGCTGTTTTTT; CDR3 protein: CASSLSGMNTGELFF
J gene: TRBJ2-2; V gene: TRBV6-1; clone size: few; D gene: -; CDR3 DNA: TGTGCCAGCAGTGGCGGGACCCCGGTTGACACCGGGGAGCTGTTTTTT; CDR3 protein: CASSGGTPVDTGELFF
J gene: TRBJ2-5; V gene: TRBV3-1; clone size: many; D gene: -; CDR3 DNA: TGTGCCAGCAGCCAAGAGGGGAGGTTTGAGACCCAGTACTTC; CDR3 protein: CASSQEGRFETQYF
J gene: TRBJ1-4; V gene: TRBV4-2; clone size: -; D gene: TRBD1; CDR3 DNA: TGTGCCAGCAGCCAAGAGCGGCGGGGGACAGGGGCAAAAAAACTGTTTTTT; CDR3 protein: CASSQERRGTGAKKLFF
J gene: TRBJ2-7; V gene: TRBV28; clone size: many; D gene: TRBD1; CDR3 DNA: TGTGCCAGCAGGGGGACAGGGGGAGCCTACGAGCAGTACTTC; CDR3 protein: CASRGTGGAYEQYF
J gene: TRBJ1-6; V gene: TRBV7-2; clone size: -; D gene: -; CDR3 DNA: TGTGCCAGCAGCTGGGTCCAGAGCTCCTATAATTCACCCCTCCACTTT; CDR3 protein: CASSWVQSSYNSPLHF
J gene: TRBJ2-5; V gene: TRBV9; clone size: many; D gene: TRBD2; CDR3 DNA: TGTGCCAGCAGCGTCTTAGGCGGGGGTAAGGAGACCCAGTACTTC; CDR3 protein: CASSVLGGGKETQYF
J gene: TRBJ2-5; V gene: TRBV24-1; clone size: few; D gene: TRBD1; CDR3 DNA: TGTGCCACCAGTGATGGGGGGGTACAGGGGGCGACCCAGTACTTC; CDR3 protein: CATSDGGVQGATQYF
J gene: TRBJ2-1; V gene: TRBV2; clone size: few; D gene: -; CDR3 DNA: TGTGCCAGCAGTCTAGCGAGGGTATACAATGAGCAGTTCTTC; CDR3 protein: CASSLARVYNEQFF
J gene: TRBJ2-1; V gene: TRBV12-3/TRBV12-4; clone size: many; D gene: TRBD1; CDR3 DNA: TGTGCCAGCAGGCCACCCGACAGGGCGAATGAGCAGTTCTTC; CDR3 protein: CASRPPDRANEQFF
J gene: TRBJ1-1; V gene: TRBV20-1; clone size: many; D gene: -; CDR3 DNA: TGCAGTGCTAGAGCCGTCATCGACACTGAAGCTTTCTTT; CDR3 protein: CSARAVIDTEAFF
J gene: TRBJ1-5; V gene: TRBV15; clone size: many; D gene: -; CDR3 DNA: TGTGCCACCAGCAGAGATGTGGGCGAACAGCCCCAGCATTTT; CDR3 protein: CATSRDVGEQPQHF
J gene: TRBJ1-1; V gene: TRBV19; clone size: -; D gene: -; CDR3 DNA: TGTGCCAGTAGTATAGGGACACTAAAGGAGGACACTGAAGCTTTCTTT; CDR3 protein: CASSIGTLKEDTEAFF
J gene: TRBJ2-7; V gene: TRBV13; clone size: many; D gene: -; CDR3 DNA: TGTGCCAGCAGCCTAAGGGGGCGCGGGGCTATTCTCTACGAGCAGTACTTC; CDR3 protein: CASSLRGRGAILYEQYF
J gene: TRBJ2-2; V gene: TRBV11-2; clone size: many; D gene: TRBD2; CDR3 DNA: TGTGCCAGCAGCGGACTAGCGCACACCGGGGAGCTGTTTTTT; CDR3 protein: CASSGLAHTGELFF
J gene: TRBJ1-2; V gene: TRBV11-1; clone size: many; D gene: TRBD1; CDR3 DNA: TGTGCCAGCAGCTTTGGACAGGGATACAACTATGGCTACACCTTC; CDR3 protein: CASSFGQGYNYGYTF
J gene: TRBJ2-4; V gene: TRBV20-1; clone size: -; D gene: TRBD2; CDR3 DNA: TGCAGTGCTAGAGAACCAGCGGGAGCGTGGGACATTCAGTACTTC; CDR3 protein: CSAREPAGAWDIQYF
J gene: TRBJ2-2; V gene: TRBV3-1; clone size: many; D gene: -; CDR3 DNA: TGTGCCAGCAGCCAAGCCCTGACCTCGAACACCGGGGAGCTGTTTTTT; CDR3 protein: CASSQALTSNTGELFF
J gene: TRBJ1-4; V gene: TRBV4-1; clone size: many; D gene: -; CDR3 DNA: TGCGCCAGCAGCCAAGATCGCCGATCGACAGGAGCTAATGAAAAACTGTTTTTT; CDR3 protein: CASSQDRRSTGANEKLFF
J gene: TRBJ1-1; V gene: TRBV15; clone size: many; D gene: -; CDR3 DNA: TGTGCCACCAGCAGAGACAGGGTGATTAAAGCTTTCTTT; CDR3 protein: CATSRDRVIKAFF
J gene: TRBJ2-7; V gene: TRBV29-1; clone size: many; D gene: -; CDR3 DNA: TGCAGCGTTGAAGATCGCAATAGCGGATCCTACGAGCAGTACTTC; CDR3 protein: CSVEDRNSGSYEQYF
J gene: TRBJ2-1; V gene: TRBV20-1; clone size: many; D gene: -; CDR3 DNA: TGCAGTGCTAGAGATGGTGGGCGGCTCCACAATGAGCAGTTCTTC; CDR3 protein: CSARDGGRLHNEQFF
J gene: TRBJ2-7; V gene: TRBV19; clone size: -; D gene: -; CDR3 DNA: TGTGCCAGTAGTCGCGGCCCATCCCAATACGAGCAGTACTTC; CDR3 protein: CASSRGPSQYEQYF
J gene: TRBJ2-3; V gene: TRBV2; clone size: many; D gene: -; CDR3 DNA: TGTGCCAGCACCGACCCGGGCCCTAACACAGATACGCAGTATTTT; CDR3 protein: CASTDPGPNTDTQYF
J gene: TRBJ2-1; V gene: TRBV7-3; clone size: many; D gene: -; CDR3 DNA: TGTGCCAGCAGCGCAGGGTGGGGGGACAATGAGCAGTTCTTC; CDR3 protein: CASSAGWGDNEQFF
J gene: TRBJ2-7; V gene: TRBV7-2; clone size: many; D gene: TRBD1; CDR3 DNA: TGTGCCAGCACCAAGGACAGGGGGCCTTACGAGCAGTACTTC; CDR3 protein: CASTKDRGPYEQYF
J gene: TRBJ2-7; V gene: TRBV14; clone size: -; D gene: -; CDR3 DNA: TGTGCCAGCAGCCAAGAAGGAATGAGACAGGCCCGCGAGCAGTACTTC; CDR3 protein: CASSQEGMRQAREQYF
J gene: TRBJ2-1; V gene: TRBV6-1; clone size: -; D gene: -; CDR3 DNA: TGTGCCAGCAGTGAAGCCGGGGGTCAGGCCACGAAGCAGTTCTTC; CDR3 protein: CASSEAGGQATKQFF
J gene: TRBJ2-1; V gene: TRBV19; clone size: -; D gene: TRBD2; CDR3 DNA: TGTGCCAGTAAGCGGGAGGGGGGAGAGCAGTTCTTC; CDR3 protein: CASKREGGEQFF
J gene: TRBJ1-1; V gene: TRBV12-3/TRBV12-4; clone size: many; D gene: TRBD1; CDR3 DNA: TGTGCCAGCAGACCCGGGACAGGGACTGAAGCTTTCTTT; CDR3 protein: CASRPGTGTEAFF
J gene: TRBJ1-3; V gene: TRBV28; clone size: -; D gene: TRBD1; CDR3 DNA: TGTGCCAGCAGTGCCTGGACAGGGGGCGGAAACACCATATATTTT; CDR3 protein: CASSAWTGGGNTIYF
J gene: TRBJ2-3; V gene: TRBV19; clone size: many; D gene: -; CDR3 DNA: TGTGCCAGTAGTACGACCTACACAGATACGCAGTATTTT; CDR3 protein: CASSTTYTDTQYF
J gene: TRBJ2-7; V gene: TRBV6-2/TRBV6-3; clone size: many; D gene: TRBD1; CDR3 DNA: TGTGCCAGCAGTTCCTTGGACAGGGGGCCCTACGAGCAGTACTTC; CDR3 protein: CASSSLDRGPYEQYF
J gene: TRBJ1-2; V gene: TRBV5-1; clone size: many; D gene: -; CDR3 DNA: TGCGCCAGCAGCTTGGTTTCAGGGAGAGGAGGCTATGGCTACACCTTC; CDR3 protein: CASSLVSGRGGYGYTF
J gene: TRBJ2-1; V gene: TRBV6-1; clone size: many; D gene: TRBD1; CDR3 DNA: TGTGCCAGCAGTTCCACAATGACAGGGGGTAGCAATGAGCAGTTCTTC; CDR3 protein: CASSSTMTGGSNEQFF
J gene: TRBJ1-2; V gene: TRBV5-1; clone size: many; D gene: TRBD1; CDR3 DNA: TGCGCCAGCAGCTTGCCTTCAGGGGGGGATGGCTACACCTTC; CDR3 protein: CASSLPSGGDGYTF
J gene: TRBJ2-7; V gene: TRBV5-1; clone size: many; D gene: -; CDR3 DNA: TGCGCCAGCAGTGAAGGGGACGCCGGGGCGTACGAGCAGTACTTC; CDR3 protein: CASSEGDAGAYEQYF
J gene: TRBJ1-3; V gene: TRBV10-3; clone size: few; D gene: -; CDR3 DNA: TGTGCCATCAGTGAGTCAGGAGCGCGGTCGGGCGAAAACACCATATATTTT; CDR3 protein: CAISESGARSGENTIYF
J gene: TRBJ2-1; V gene: TRBV6-1; clone size: -; D gene: -; CDR3 DNA: TGTGCCAGCGCGGAGGGTGAATCCTACAATGAGCAGTTCTTC; CDR3 protein: CASAEGESYNEQFF
J gene: TRBJ2-3; V gene: TRBV19; clone size: -; D gene: -; CDR3 DNA: TGTGCCAGTAGTGGTCCAGCGGGTCGGGATACGCAGTATTTT; CDR3 protein: CASSGPAGRDTQYF
J gene: TRBJ2-3; V gene: TRBV15; clone size: many; D gene: TRBD2; CDR3 DNA: TGTGCCACCAGCAGAGTGGTAGCGGGAGGGCCCGATACGCAGTATTTT; CDR3 protein: CATSRVVAGGPDTQYF
J gene: TRBJ1-1; V gene: TRBV5-1; clone size: -; D gene: -; CDR3 DNA: TGCGCCAGCAGCCCGGACGGGGCCCTGAACACTGAAGCTTTCTTT; CDR3 protein: CASSPDGALNTEAFF
J gene: TRBJ2-7; V gene: TRBV28; clone size: many; D gene: -; CDR3 DNA: TGTGCCAGCAGTTTAAGGTTTAGAGAGCAGTACTTC; CDR3 protein: CASSLRFREQYF
J gene: TRBJ2-2; V gene: TRBV7-7; clone size: few; D gene: -; CDR3 DNA: TGTGCTAGCAGCTCGAGGACAGCGAACACCGGGGAGCTGTTTTTT; CDR3 protein: CASSSRTANTGELFF
J gene: TRBJ1-3; V gene: TRBV7-2; clone size: -; D gene: -; CDR3 DNA: TGTGCCAGCAGCTCGTTGGGGTTAGCCTCTGGAAACACCATATATTTT; CDR3 protein: CASSSLGLASGNTIYF